These 10 T cell receptor beta chains share one sample of origin, sequenced in a study of T cell responses to AZD1222 COVID-19 vaccine. Only in-frame clones appear in the TCRdb table, and some are missing; sequencing was by immunoSEQ multiplex PCR. The sample shows 150,000 to 200,000 clones, 85% to 95% of them seen only once. Sequencing used peripheral blood, obtained 28 days after the second AZD1222 dose. Every receptor here comes from an adult who received the AZD1222 COVID-19 vaccine.

The chain carries TRBV19 and TRBJ1-2; 7 bases line up with TRBD1. Per the germline V gene, CDR1 is LNHDA and CDR2 is SQIVND (reference sequence). The CDR3 is 19 amino acids. Trimming at V came to 7 bases and at J to 4 bases, leaving 24 bases not matched to a gene. The CDR3 DNA follows: TGTGCCAGTAAGGGCGGGGTCCCGGGACAGCTTACTTCGGGCTATGGCTACACCTTC. It yields the protein CASKGGVPGQLTSGYGYTF.

This chain connects TRBV5-1 to TRBJ1-1; no clear D. Germline V gives CDR1 SGHRS, CDR2 YFSETQ. Trimming cost V 1 base and J 3 bases, with 7 bases left between them. This CDR3 has 13 residues. CDR3 coding DNA: TGCGCCAGCAGCTTGAATGAGTACACTGAAGCTTTCTTT. This sequence encodes CASSLNEYTEAFF.

The chain recombines TRBV27 with TRBJ2-1; 10 bases align to TRBD2. CDR3 length equals 16 residues. Germline V gene sequence: CDR1 MNHEY, CDR2 SMNVEV (reference sequence). Trimming removed 5 bases from V and 2 bases from J; junction bases left unmatched: 6. The CDR3 sequence is CASSGPGLATYNEQFF. In DNA form, the CDR3 reads TGTGCCAGCAGTGGCCCGGGACTAGCGACCTACAATGAGCAGTTCTTC.

The chain joins TRBV9 to TRBJ2-1; D is perhaps TRBD2 (6 bases). This CDR3 has 15 residues. V lost 0 bases to trimming and J lost 2 bases, with 9 bases between them. The germline CDR1 and CDR2 sequences are SGDLS and YYNGEE. CDR3 DNA: TGTGCCAGCAGCGTAGACCCGGGGGCCTACAATGAGCAGTTCTTC. Translating gives CASSVDPGAYNEQFF. The full variable domain, its missing parts supplied by reference TRBV9 and TRBJ2-1, is DSGVTQTPKHLITATGQRVTLRCSPRSGDLSVYWYQQSLDQGLQFLIQYYNGEERAKGNILERFSAQQFPDLHSELNLSSLELGDSALYFCASSVDPGAYNEQFFGPGTRLTVL.

The chain combines TRBV4-1 with TRBJ2-2; 8 nucleotides match TRBD2. Per germline, CDR1 MGHRA and CDR2 YSYEKL. Trimming cost V 5 bases and J 6 bases; bases outside gene matches: 5. There are 14 residues in the CDR3. Here the CDR3 DNA reads TGCGCCAGCAGCTCCCGGGGGGGGCCCGGGGAGCTGTTTTTT. Residues: CASSSRGGPGELFF.

The genes are TRBV2 and TRBJ1-3; TRBD1 aligns across 9 bases. CDR1 is SNHLY, CDR2 FYNNEI, per germline. The CDR3 runs 18 residues. Trimming took 4 bases from V and 0 from J; bases not matched to a gene: 10. CDR3 DNA: TGTGCCAGCAGTGCGTTGTCCGTACAGGGGGCCTCTGGAAACACCATATATTTT. Translation: CASSALSVQGASGNTIYF.

On this clone: An end of the junction differs from the germline gene, which may be a read error. CDR3 amino acids: CTSSLDRIEKLFF. The CDR3 DNA reads as TGTACCAGCAGCTTGGACAGAATTGAAAAACTGTTTTTT. The chain has TRBV5-4 and TRBJ1-4; possible D gene TRBD1, 6 bases. This CDR3 region has 13 residues. Germline lookup yields CDR1 SGHNT and CDR2 YYREEE (reference sequence). Full variable domain (rest looked up from reference TRBV5-4 and TRBJ1-4): ETGVTQSPTHLIKTRGQQVTLRCSSQSGHNTVSWYQQALGQGPQFIFQYYREEENGRGNFPPRFSGLQFPNYSSELNVNALELDDSALYLCTSSLDRIEKLFFGSGTQLSVL.

The chain employs TRBV3-1 (or the pseudogene TRBV3-2) and TRBJ1-3, with D perhaps TRBD1 (6 bases). Trimming cost V 1 base and J 0 bases, with 10 bases left between them. This CDR3 region has 16 residues. Looked up from germline, CDR1 is LGHDT and CDR2 is YNNKEL (reference sequence). CDR3 DNA: TGTGCCAGCAGCCAAGGGGGGGCTACCTCTGGAAACACCATATATTTT. Translating gives CASSQGGATSGNTIYF.

The rearrangement joins TRBV12-3 or TRBV12-4 to TRBJ1-1; D might be TRBD1 (6 bases). The V and J ends lost 6 bases and 7 bases respectively, with 12 bases between them. The CDR3 has 12 amino acids. The CDR3 spells CASRRQAYEAFF. The DNA of the CDR3 is TGTGCCAGCAGACGACAGGCTTATGAAGCTTTCTTT.

The V call is TRBV6-4, the J call TRBJ1-4; D is uncertain. Germline loops: CDR1 MRHNA, CDR2 SNTAGT. There are 13 residues in the CDR3. V was cut by 4 bases and J by 4 bases, with 7 bases left in between. CDR3 residues: CASSAIFNEKLFF. CDR3 nucleotide sequence: TGTGCCAGCAGTGCGATTTTTAATGAAAAACTGTTTTTT.